Below are 23 T cell receptor beta chains sequenced from a single sample in a study of OX40 agonist ivuxolimab in advanced cancers. Only in-frame clones appear in the TCRdb table, and some are missing; sequencing was by immunoSEQ multiplex PCR. There are roughly 50,000 clones in the sample; over 70% occur only once, and roughly 3.9% lies in the top ten. Specimen: CD4+ or CD8+ T cells sorted from blood, collected in a trial of the OX40 agonist ivuxolimab. These receptors all stem from an adult with an advanced solid tumor such as melanoma, head and neck, liver or kidney cancer.

The chain joins TRBV7-3 to TRBJ2-2; TRBD2 aligns across 16 bases. In germline, CDR1 is SGHTA, CDR2 FQGTGA. The CDR3 covers 19 residues. The J segment lost 5 bases and the V segment lost 5 bases, leaving 11 bases of the junction unmatched. For the CDR3, the DNA is TGTGCCAGCAGCCCCGGGGGACTAGCGGGAGGGCCAAGAACCGGGGAGCTGTTTTTT. Its protein is CASSPGGLAGGPRTGELFF.

In this sample, this clone turned up once. The gene calls are TRBV14 and TRBJ2-1; perhaps D is TRBD1 or TRBD2 (6 bases each). The CDR3 sequence is 14 residues long. V lost 9 bases to trimming and J lost 9 bases, with 21 bases between them. Germline loops: CDR1 SGHDN, CDR2 FVKESK. The CDR3 region is CASNPPGASAEQFF. CDR3 nucleotide sequence: TGTGCCAGTAATCCCCCGGGGGCTAGCGCTGAGCAGTTCTTC. The full variable domain, with the rest looked up from reference TRBV14 and TRBJ2-1, is EAGVTQFPSHSVIEKGQTVTLRCDPISGHDNLYWYRRVMGKEIKFLLHFVKESKQDESGMPNNRFLAERTGGTYSTLKVQPAELEDSGVYFCASNPPGASAEQFFGPGTRLTVL.

V and J are TRBV5-1 and TRBJ2-7, with D tentatively TRBD1 (6 bases). This CDR3 is built from 15 residues. Trimming took 6 bases from V and 2 from J, leaving 18 bases between them. CDR1 and CDR2 from the germline V gene are SGHRS and YFSETQ. The CDR3 sequence is CASTPSAGAAYEQYF. The CDR3 nucleotides are TGCGCCAGCACCCCGTCTGCAGGGGCGGCCTACGAGCAGTACTTC.

The chain's CDR3 is CASSLVGSVAETQYF. For the CDR3, the DNA is TGTGCCAGCAGCTTAGTGGGTAGTGTTGCAGAGACCCAGTACTTC. The genes are TRBV7-2 and TRBJ2-5, with no clear D. In germline, CDR1 is SGHTA, CDR2 FQGNSA. Deletions cut 1 base from V and 4 bases from J, with 13 bases between. CDR3 length equals 15 residues.

V usage is TRBV18 and J usage is TRBJ1-2; D is perhaps TRBD1 (6 bases). Germline-derived CDR1 and CDR2 are KGHSH and LQKENI. Trimming stripped 1 base from V and 3 bases from J, with 12 bases between. The CDR3 extends over 15 amino acids. For the CDR3, the DNA is TGTGCCAGCTCACCACGCGGGGAGGGGGACTATGGCTACACCTTC. Amino acids: CASSPRGEGDYGYTF. Combining the CDR3 with reference TRBV18 and TRBJ1-2 gives the whole variable domain NAGVMQNPRHLVRRRGQEARLRCSPMKGHSHVYWYRQLPEEGLKFMVYLQKENIIDESGMPKERFSAEFPKEGPSILRIQQVVRGDSAAYFCASSPRGEGDYGYTFGSGTRLTVV.

The chain recombines TRBV5-4 with TRBJ1-6; D might be TRBD1 (6 bases). With 1 base removed from V and 8 bases from J, the gap between germline ends came to 10 bases. Germline V gene lookup returns CDR1 SGHNT and CDR2 YYREEE (reference sequence). The CDR3 sequence is 14 residues long. CDR3 loop: CASSLWGADSPLHF. The CDR3 DNA is TGTGCCAGCAGCTTGTGGGGGGCCGATTCACCCCTCCACTTT. Using reference TRBV5-4 and TRBJ1-6 for the parts outside the CDR3, the full variable domain is ETGVTQSPTHLIKTRGQQVTLRCSSQSGHNTVSWYQQALGQGPQFIFQYYREEENGRGNFPPRFSGLQFPNYSSELNVNALELDDSALYLCASSLWGADSPLHFGNGTRLTVT.

V gene TRBV7-2 combines with J gene TRBJ2-1, with 9 bases matching TRBD2. This CDR3 contains 18 residues. Trimming removed 1 base from V and 4 bases from J; junction bases left unmatched: 11. Germline V gene sequence: CDR1 SGHTA, CDR2 FQGNSA. The CDR3 DNA reads as TGTGCCAGCAGCTTAGGGGGTAGCGGGGGAGACTTTTACAATGAGCAGTTCTTC. It specifies CASSLGGSGGDFYNEQFF.

This clone has more than one count but fewer than ten. The genes are TRBV6-1 and TRBJ2-7; 7 nucleotides align to TRBD1. V was pared by 2 bases and J by 0 bases, with 7 bases of the junction left unmatched. The CDR3 loop spans 16 amino acids. CDR1 and CDR2 (germline): MNHNS, SASEGT. The CDR3 DNA follows: TGTGCCAGCAGTGAACATCCGGGACAGCTCTCCTACGAGCAGTACTTC. Protein: CASSEHPGQLSYEQYF.

This chain uses TRBV6-1 with TRBJ2-3; maybe TRBD1 (6 bases). The CDR3 contains 14 residues. CDR1 MNHNS and CDR2 SASEGT come from the germline V gene. V lost 6 bases and J lost 4, with 14 bases in between. The chain's CDR3 is CASRLQGNPDTQYF. CDR3 DNA sequence: TGTGCCAGCAGGTTACAGGGAAACCCAGATACGCAGTATTTT.

This chain uses TRBV19 with TRBJ1-5, with 11 bases aligning to TRBD1. The CDR3 is made up of 16 amino acids. Trimming cost V 4 bases and J 9 bases; bases outside gene matches: 11. Looked up from germline, CDR1 is LNHDA and CDR2 is SQIVND (reference sequence). CDR3 residues: CASSTDRDRGWGPQHF. The CDR3 DNA sequence: TGTGCCAGTAGTACAGACCGGGACAGGGGGTGGGGGCCCCAGCATTTT.

The V gene is TRBV4-1, the J gene TRBJ2-7; D ambiguous. Germline CDR1 and CDR2: MGHRA and YSYEKL. The CDR3 has 13 amino acids. The germline V and J ends were trimmed by 4 bases and 3 bases, with 10 bases remaining between them. CDR3 protein: CASSPARIYEQYF. The DNA for the CDR3 is TGCGCCAGCAGCCCCGCTAGGATCTACGAGCAGTACTTC.

The V and J genes are TRBV18 and TRBJ1-2, with a possible D match to TRBD1 (5 bases). V lost 7 bases and J 4 bases, leaving 16 bases between the germline ends. The CDR3 has 14 amino acids. Per germline, CDR1 KGHSH and CDR2 LQKENI. The CDR3 bases are TGTGCCAGCTGGCCGGGACTTCAGGGCTATGGCTACACCTTC. As protein: CASWPGLQGYGYTF.

This chain links TRBV7-6 with TRBJ1-2; 8 nucleotides agree with TRBD1. Germline values: CDR1 SGHVS, CDR2 FNYEAQ. The CDR3 contains 15 residues. Trimming cost V 4 bases and J 4 bases; bases outside gene matches: 8. CDR3 bases: TGTGCCAGCAGCTCTGGACAGGGCCAGAGCTATGGCTACACCTTC. Translating it yields CASSSGQGQSYGYTF.

The chain couples TRBV28 to TRBJ2-3; the D is unclear. CDR3 size: 13 residues. Germline V gene sequence: CDR1 MDHEN, CDR2 SYDVKM. V lost 2 bases and J 2 bases, leaving 5 bases between the germline ends. The CDR3 loop reads CASSLDHTDTQYF. CDR3 sequence (DNA): TGTGCCAGCAGTTTAGACCACACAGATACGCAGTATTTT.

In nucleotides, the CDR3 is TGTGCCATCAGTGAGTCGGCGGGGTTCGAAAATACGCAGTATTTT. Amino acid sequence: CAISESAGFENTQYF. This chain links TRBV10-3 with TRBJ2-3; perhaps TRBD2 as D (6 bases). The germline V gene encodes CDR1 ENHRY and CDR2 SYGVKD. This CDR3 is built from 15 residues. V lost 0 bases and J lost 7, with 14 bases in between.

The rearrangement joins TRBV5-1 to TRBJ1-4; D remains ambiguous. Between the trimmed V and J ends, which lost 2 bases and 3 bases, there was a span of 8 bases. Germline-derived CDR1 and CDR2 are SGHRS and YFSETQ. The CDR3 runs to 14 residues. The CDR3 loop reads CASSFYSSNEKLFF. CDR3 DNA: TGCGCCAGCAGCTTCTACAGCTCTAATGAAAAACTGTTTTTT.

V and J are TRBV7-8 and TRBJ2-7, with 7 bases that match TRBD1. There are 12 residues in the CDR3. CDR1 and CDR2 (germline): SGHVS, FQNEAQ. The V and J ends lost 5 bases and 3 bases, in that order; junction bases with no gene match: 1. CDR3 sequence reads: CASSRQGYEQYF. The CDR3 bases are TGTGCCAGCAGCCGACAGGGCTACGAGCAGTACTTC.

The chain links TRBV7-2 to TRBJ2-7; 10 bases align to TRBD2. The junction had 6 bases not matched to a gene; V was cut back by 4 bases and J by 0 bases. The CDR3 has 16 residues. Germline CDR1 reads SGHTA; CDR2 reads FQGNSA. The CDR3: CASSSSGGASSYEQYF. The DNA for the CDR3 is TGTGCCAGCAGCTCGAGCGGGGGGGCATCCTCCTACGAGCAGTACTTC.

This rearrangement joins TRBV19 to TRBJ1-5, with a possible D match to TRBD1 (6 bases). From germline, CDR1 is LNHDA and CDR2 SQIVND (reference sequence). CDR3 length: 16 amino acids. V dropped 3 bases and J dropped 6 bases, with 18 bases sitting between them. CDR3 DNA sequence: TGTGCCAGTAGTATCCCGGACAGCCTTGGAACTCAGCCCCAGCATTTT. It encodes CASSIPDSLGTQPQHF.

V usage is TRBV27 and J usage is TRBJ2-3; 8 nucleotides align to TRBD1. Trimming at V came to 2 bases and at J to 3 bases, leaving 7 bases not matched to a gene. Per germline, CDR1 MNHEY and CDR2 SMNVEV (reference sequence). This CDR3 region has 16 residues. As DNA, the CDR3 is TGTGCCAGCAGTTTAAGGGTTACAGGGGGTACAGATACGCAGTATTTT. Translated, it gives CASSLRVTGGTDTQYF.

Here the CDR3 reads CASDLPDRVNSPLHF. The CDR3 DNA follows: TGTGCCAGCGACCTCCCGGACAGGGTTAATTCACCCCTCCACTTT. The genes are TRBV6-4 and TRBJ1-6, with 8 bases matching TRBD1. The CDR3 runs 15 residues. Per germline, CDR1 MRHNA and CDR2 SNTAGT. V lost 8 bases and J lost 6; bases outside the gene matches: 9.

The chain joins TRBV9 to TRBJ1-1, with TRBD1 matching over 10 bases. Germline V lookup: CDR1 SGDLS, CDR2 YYNGEE. There are 16 residues in the CDR3. Losses at the gene ends were 0 bases for V and 6 bases for J; bases not matched to a gene: 8. The CDR3 coding sequence is TGTGCCAGCAGCGTAGGGGGTAGTGGGACAGGGGCTGAAGCTTTCTTT. It codes for CASSVGGSGTGAEAFF.

The chain couples TRBV4-3 to TRBJ1-1; D gene ambiguous. The CDR3 consists of 15 residues. CDR1 LGHNA and CDR2 YSLEER come from the germline V gene. Trimming took 0 bases from V and 4 from J, leaving 12 bases between them. The CDR3: CASSQDTLLGTEAFF. The CDR3 nucleotides are TGCGCCAGCAGCCAAGATACCCTGCTAGGCACTGAAGCTTTCTTT.